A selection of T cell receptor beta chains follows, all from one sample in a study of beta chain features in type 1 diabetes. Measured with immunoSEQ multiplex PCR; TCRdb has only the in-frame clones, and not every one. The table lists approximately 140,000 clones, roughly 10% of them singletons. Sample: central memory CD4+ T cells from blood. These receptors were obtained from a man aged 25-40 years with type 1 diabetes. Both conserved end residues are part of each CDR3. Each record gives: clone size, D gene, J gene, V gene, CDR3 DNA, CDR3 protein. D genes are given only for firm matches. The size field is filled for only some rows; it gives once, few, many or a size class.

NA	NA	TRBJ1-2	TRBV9	TGTGCCAGCAGTCCAGACGGCGGGTGGGGCTACACCTTC	CASSPDGGWGYTF
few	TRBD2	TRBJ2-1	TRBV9	TGTGCCAGCAGCTTTGTAGCGGGGAGCTCCTACAATGAGCAGTTCTTC	CASSFVAGSSYNEQFF
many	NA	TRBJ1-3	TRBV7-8	TGTGCCAGCAGCTCCGGTGGCTCTGGAAACACCATATATTTT	CASSSGGSGNTIYF
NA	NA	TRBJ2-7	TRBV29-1	TGCAGCGCTGTGGGCCAAGGGGCGTCCTACGAGCAGTACTTC	CSAVGQGASYEQYF
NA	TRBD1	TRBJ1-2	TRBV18	TGTGCCAGCTCACCATCGGGGACAGAGTATGGCTACACCTTC	CASSPSGTEYGYTF
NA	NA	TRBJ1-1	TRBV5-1	TGCGCCAGCAGGGAGGGGAGGGATGGCGCTGAAGCTTTCTTT	CASREGRDGAEAFF
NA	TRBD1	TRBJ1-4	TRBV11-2	TGTGCCAGCAGCTCCACGAGGGGGCTCCGGGATGAAAAACTGTTTTTT	CASSSTRGLRDEKLFF
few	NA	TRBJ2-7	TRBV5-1	TGCGCCAGCAGTCCAAGACAGGCGTCGTACGAGCAGTACTTC	CASSPRQASYEQYF
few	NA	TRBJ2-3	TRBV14	TGTGCCAGCAGCCAAATGTCGGGACAGCAGTATTTT	CASSQMSGQQYF
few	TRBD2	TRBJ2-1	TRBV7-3	TGTGCCAGCAGCTACGGGACTAGCGGGGAGCAGTTCTTC	CASSYGTSGEQFF
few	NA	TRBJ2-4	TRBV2	TGTGCCAGCAGCCCAAGGGGTAATGACGGGTACTTC	CASSPRGNDGYF
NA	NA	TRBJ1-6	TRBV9	TGTGCCAGCAGCGTCGGCGGCGTCTCCTATAATTCACCCCTCCACTTT	CASSVGGVSYNSPLHF
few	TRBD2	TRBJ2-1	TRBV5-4	TGTGCCAGCAGCACTAGCGGGGGGTATGAGCAGTTCTTC	CASSTSGGYEQFF
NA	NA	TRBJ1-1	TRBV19	TGTGCCAGTAGACGGTCCCAGGGCACTGAAGCTTTCTTT	CASRRSQGTEAFF
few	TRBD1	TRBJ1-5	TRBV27	TGTGCCAGCAGTGAACAGGGGCGGCAGCCCCAGCATTTT	CASSEQGRQPQHF
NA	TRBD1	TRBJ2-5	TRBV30	TGTGCCTGGAGCCGAAGGGGGCGCGAGACCCAGTACTTC	CAWSRRGRETQYF
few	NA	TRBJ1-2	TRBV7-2	TGTGCCAGCAGCCTACTACAGGCTAACTATGGCTACACCTTC	CASSLLQANYGYTF
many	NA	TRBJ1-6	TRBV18	TGTGCCAGCTCACCACGAGGGTCAGGATTAGATTCACCCCTCCACTTT	CASSPRGSGLDSPLHF
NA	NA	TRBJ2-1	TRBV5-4	TGTGCCAGCAGCTCCCCTTTAGGGGGGGGGAACAATGAGCAGTTCTTC	CASSSPLGGGNNEQFF
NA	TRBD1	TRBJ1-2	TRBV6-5	TGTGCCAGCAGTTACTCGGGACAGGAAGACTACACCTTC	CASSYSGQEDYTF
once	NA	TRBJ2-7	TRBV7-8	TGTGCCAGCAGCTTAACAGGGTACGAGCAGTACTTC	CASSLTGYEQYF
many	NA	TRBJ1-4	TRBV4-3	TGCGCCAGCAGCCAAGATGTTGAGGAAAAACTGTTTTTT	CASSQDVEEKLFF
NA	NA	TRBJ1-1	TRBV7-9	TGTGCCAGCAGCCGAACAACCAGGGTTGAAGCTTTCTTT	CASSRTTRVEAFF
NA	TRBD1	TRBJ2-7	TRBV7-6	TGTGCCAGCAGCTCGTTTGGACAGGGAACCGAGCAGTACTTC	CASSSFGQGTEQYF
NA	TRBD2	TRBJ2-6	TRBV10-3	TGTGCCATCAGTGAACTAGCGGGGACAACTGGGGCCAACGTCCTGACTTTC	CAISELAGTTGANVLTF
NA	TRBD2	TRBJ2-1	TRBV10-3	TGTGCCATCAGTGCCAGCGGGGGGGCAACCTACAATGAGCAGTTCTTC	CAISASGGATYNEQFF
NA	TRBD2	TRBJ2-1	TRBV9	TGTGCCAGCAGCGGGACTAGCGGATACAATGAGCAGTTCTTC	CASSGTSGYNEQFF
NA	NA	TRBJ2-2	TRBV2	TGTGCCAGCAGTGTGGAGGGACGGAACACCGGGGAGCTGTTTTTT	CASSVEGRNTGELFF
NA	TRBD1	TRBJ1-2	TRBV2	TGTGCCAGCTCGAGGACAGGGACAGGCTACACCTTC	CASSRTGTGYTF
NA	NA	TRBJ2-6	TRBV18	TGTGCCAGCTCACCGCGACAGGCTCCTGGGGCCAACGTCCTGACTTTC	CASSPRQAPGANVLTF
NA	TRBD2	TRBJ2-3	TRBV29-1	TGCAGCGTTGACGGGGGGGCCACAGATACGCAGTATTTT	CSVDGGATDTQYF
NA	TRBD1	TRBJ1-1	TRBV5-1	TGCGCCAGCAGCATACAGGGGACTGAAGCTTTCTTT	CASSIQGTEAFF
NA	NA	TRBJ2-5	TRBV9	TGTGCCAGCAGCGTTGGCGGGGAGGGGGGGACCCAGTACTTC	CASSVGGEGGTQYF
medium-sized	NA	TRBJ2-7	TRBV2	TGTGCCAGCAGTGTGCGGGGACGGGGTACGGGGGAGCAGTACTTC	CASSVRGRGTGEQYF
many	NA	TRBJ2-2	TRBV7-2	TGTGCCAGCAGCTTAAGCAACACCGGGGAGCTGTTTTTT	CASSLSNTGELFF
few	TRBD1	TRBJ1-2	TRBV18	TGTGCCAGCTCAGAAGGGGGCGACTATGGCTACACCTTC	CASSEGGDYGYTF
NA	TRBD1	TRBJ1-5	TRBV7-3	TGTGCCAGCAGCTTATTCGGGAGGGGGCCGGGGAGGCAGCCCCAGCATTTT	CASSLFGRGPGRQPQHF
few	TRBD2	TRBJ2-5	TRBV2	TGTGCCAGCAGTGAAGCCGGGGGGGGCCGGGGGACCCAGTACTTC	CASSEAGGGRGTQYF